Detailed here is one T cell receptor beta chain. Its antigen is unknown. This CDR3 contains 14 residues. Trimming cost V 4 bases and J 4 bases; bases outside gene matches: 6. Germline-derived CDR1 and CDR2 are GTSNPN and SVGIG (reference sequence). The data originate from a study of T cell responses to AZD1222 COVID-19 vaccine. This table comes from immunoSEQ multiplex PCR, and its TCRdb copy is limited to in-frame clones, with some not included. The sample carries roughly 120,000 clones, around 89% recorded once. Overall study findings and caveats: Nearly half of spike-specific TCRs reportedly target unmutated variant regions. CD4 TCRs linked to vaccination spanned spike, dominating at 160-218 and 743-854.

This clonotype was sampled from an adult who received the AZD1222 COVID-19 vaccine. Sequencing used peripheral blood, obtained 28 days after the second AZD1222 dose. This chain links TRBV30 with TRBJ2-2; 7 bases are a match to TRBD2. The CDR3 region is CAWIGGSVTGELFF. In DNA, the CDR3 is TGTGCCTGGATAGGCGGGAGTGTCACCGGGGAGCTGTTTTTT.